This entry concerns a single T cell receptor (beta chain). The CDR3 has 15 amino acids. CDR1 is MNHNS, CDR2 SASEGT, per germline. The data derive from a study of T cells expressing NK-cell markers. The overall study: Serological testing identified most of the eight sequenced donors as HCMV-seropositive and one as seronegative.

With UMIs, 5'RACE template switching was used to make TCR beta cDNA. TCRdb processed the 5' RACE reads again and assigns one entry to each CDR3 protein, with no DNA. The sample has hundreds of thousands of distinct CDR3 sequences. This clonotype was sampled from a woman between 18 and 70 years old in good health. Sequences were obtained from blood T cells: a sorted CD56 or NKG2C T cell subset, CD4+ or CD8+ T cells, or bulk PBMC T cells (not recorded which). This chain joins TRBV6-1 and TRBJ2-3; the TCRdb D gene call, TRBD1, has no DNA to confirm it. The CDR3 loop is CASSPNPGPVDTQYF.